The present T cell receptor beta chain was sequenced within a study of response to subunit inactivated influenza vaccine. This CDR3 is 16 amino acids long. The V segment lost 4 bases and the J segment 7 bases; nucleotides outside the gene matches: 13. CDR1 and CDR2 from the germline V gene are MGHDK and SYGVNS. Using its own MiXCR run on the RT-PCR reads, TCRdb lists one record per CDR3 protein. The sample lists hundreds of thousands of distinct CDR3 sequences, roughly 12% occurring once. The clonotype was recovered from a man over 45 who received an inactivated influenza vaccine. The sequences come from PBMCs from blood, collected on the day of vaccination. The chain recombines TRBV25-1 with TRBJ2-5; TRBD1 aligns across 9 bases. In DNA form, the CDR3 reads TGTGCCAGCAGTGGGCCGGGACAGGGATCCCAAACGACCCAGTACTTC. Translated: CASSGPGQGSQTTQYF.